This T cell receptor beta chain was sequenced during a study of blood T cells in healthy people across ages. CDR1 and CDR2 (germline): SGHTA, FQGNSA. This CDR3 is built from 13 residues. Trimming stripped 5 bases from V and 7 bases from J, with 14 bases between. This clonotype showed up many times. The authors ran a second PCR of about 6 to 12 cycles using a sample-barcoded 5' primer and a J-beta primer mix. MiXCR, applied by TCRdb to the 5' RACE reads, yields one record per CDR3 protein. The table lists 550,000 to 750,000 distinct CDR3 sequences, around 20% of them singletons, with 3% to 4% in the top ten.

The rearrangement joins TRBV7-2 to TRBJ2-5, with D tentatively TRBD1 (6 bases). Sequences were obtained from blood. The clonotype was recovered from a man between 65 and 85 years old in good health. The CDR3 DNA reads as TGTGCCAGCAGCGACCACAGGGAAGGGACCCAGTACTTC. Its protein is CASSDHREGTQYF.